Listed below are T cell receptor beta chains from one sample, sequenced in a study of T cell repertoires in cytomegalovirus infection. TCRdb re-analysed the reads in MiXCR, keeping a single row per CDR3 protein. The sample lists 400,000 or so distinct CDR3 sequences, roughly 30% occurring once. The sequencing sample was made of PBMCs. These receptors were collected from a human donor in good health (CMV status not recorded). Some clones in this sample may be carry-over from other donors' samples. CDR3s include the opening cysteine and the closing phenylalanine or tryptophan. Each record gives: V gene, J gene, clone size, D gene, CDR3 DNA, CDR3 protein. The D gene is left open where the match is weak. Clone size is stated in some rows and not others, as once, few, many or a class when expanded.

TRBV7-6,TRBJ2-7,many,.,TGTGCCAGCAGCAAACAGGGATCCTACGAGCAGTACTTC,CASSKQGSYEQYF
TRBV7-8,TRBJ2-5,.,.,TGTGCCAGAAGCTTACAACTAGCTGGTGGGTGGCAAGAGACCCAGTACTTC,CARSLQLAGGWQETQYF
TRBV7-8,TRBJ2-6,many,TRBD2,TGTGCCAGCAGCTCCCAGGAGCGGGGGATTTCTGGGGCCAACGTCCTGACTTTC,CASSSQERGISGANVLTF
TRBV7-2,TRBJ1-6,many,TRBD1,TGTGCCAGCAGCCAAATACAGGGGGCAGGTTCACCCCTCCACTTT,CASSQIQGAGSPLHF
TRBV5-1,TRBJ2-2,few,.,TGCGCCAGCAGCTTGGGACTGGGGGCTAACACCGGGGAGCTGTTTTTT,CASSLGLGANTGELFF
TRBV28,TRBJ1-6,.,.,TGTGCCAGCGGACCCAGGGGAAGGTATAATTCACCCCTCCACTTT,CASGPRGRYNSPLHF
TRBV6-8,TRBJ2-1,.,.,TGTGCCAGCAGTCGCGGGCCTTACAATGAGCAGTTCTTC,CASSRGPYNEQFF
TRBV19,TRBJ1-2,.,.,TGTGCCAGTAGTACTAGGGTCCCGGGGGACCAACGCTACACCTTC,CASSTRVPGDQRYTF
TRBV12-5,TRBJ1-1,once,TRBD1,TGTGCTAGTGCCACAGGGGGGGAAGCTTTCTTT,CASATGGEAFF
TRBV6-5,TRBJ1-1,few,.,TGTGCCAGCAGTTACGGTGTAGCCACTGAAGCTTTCTTT,CASSYGVATEAFF
TRBV7-9,TRBJ2-5,.,TRBD1,TGTGCCAGCAGCCGTGACAGGGGGCACGAGACCCAGTACTTC,CASSRDRGHETQYF
TRBV28,TRBJ2-3,.,TRBD2,TGTGCCAGCAGTATCGGGACTAGGGATACGCAGTATTTT,CASSIGTRDTQYF
TRBV6-6,TRBJ2-5,many,.,TGTGCCAGCAGTTACCCAGGGGAAGAGACCCAGTACTTC,CASSYPGEETQYF
TRBV2,TRBJ1-4,.,TRBD1,TGTGCCAGCAGTGAGGACAGGTTGAATGAAAAACTGTATTTT,CASSEDRLNEKLYF
TRBV10-3,TRBJ2-3,many,.,TGTGCCATCAGTGTAATAGCGAGCCAGACAGATAGCACAGATACGCAGTATTTT,CAISVIASQTDSTDTQYF
TRBV6-2/TRBV6-3,TRBJ2-7,few,.,TGTGCCAGCAGTTACGCAGGGGTCGGTTACGAGCAGTACTTC,CASSYAGVGYEQYF
TRBV7-6,TRBJ2-1,many,.,TGTGCCAGCAGCACGGACGGATACAATGAGCAGTTCTTC,CASSTDGYNEQFF
TRBV28,TRBJ2-5,many,.,TGTGCCAGCAGTTCAGGGGGGTTTGCGGAGACCCAGTACTTC,CASSSGGFAETQYF
TRBV4-1,TRBJ2-1,.,TRBD1,TGCGCCAGCAGCCACTCGGGACAGGGAGATATCGAGCAGTTCTTC,CASSHSGQGDIEQFF
TRBV3-1,TRBJ1-2,.,.,TGTGCCAGCAGCTCAGGGGAAAGTGGCTACACCTTC,CASSSGESGYTF
TRBV7-6,TRBJ2-1,many,TRBD2,TGTGCCAGCAGCTTATCGTCTAGCGGGGGGGGGGAGTACAATGAGCAGTTCTTC,CASSLSSSGGGEYNEQFF
TRBV25-1,TRBJ2-7,.,.,TGTGCCAGCAGTGGTCGGTCCGGGTTCGAGCAGTACTTC,CASSGRSGFEQYF
TRBV27,TRBJ2-4,many,.,TGTGCCAGCAGTTTATCGGGCAGGGGAGTTGGAAACATTCAGTACTTC,CASSLSGRGVGNIQYF
TRBV6-1,TRBJ1-6,.,TRBD1,TGTGCCAGCAGTGCCCCTGACAGGGGGACCTATAATTCACCCCTCCACTTT,CASSAPDRGTYNSPLHF
TRBV5-1,TRBJ2-7,few,TRBD2,TGCGCCAGCAGCCTCCAAAGCGGGGGGGCCTACGAGCAGTACTTC,CASSLQSGGAYEQYF
TRBV10-3,TRBJ1-2,.,.,TGTGCCATCAGTCCCCCGGGGCCTTCTGGCTGCTACACCTTC,CAISPPGPSGCYTF